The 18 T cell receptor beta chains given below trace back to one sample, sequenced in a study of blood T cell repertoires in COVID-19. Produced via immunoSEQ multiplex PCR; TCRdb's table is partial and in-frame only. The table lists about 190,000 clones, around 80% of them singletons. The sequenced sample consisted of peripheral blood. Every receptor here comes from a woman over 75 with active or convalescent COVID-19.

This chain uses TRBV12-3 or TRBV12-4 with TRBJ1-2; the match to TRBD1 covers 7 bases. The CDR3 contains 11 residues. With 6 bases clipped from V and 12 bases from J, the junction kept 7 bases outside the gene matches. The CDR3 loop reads CASSRETGNTF. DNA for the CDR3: TGTGCCAGCAGCCGTGAGACAGGGAACACCTTC.

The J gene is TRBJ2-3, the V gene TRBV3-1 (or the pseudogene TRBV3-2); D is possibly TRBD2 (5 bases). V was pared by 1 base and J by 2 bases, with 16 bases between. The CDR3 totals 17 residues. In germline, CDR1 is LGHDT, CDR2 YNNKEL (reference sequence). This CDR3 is CASSQVGEWRHTDTQYF. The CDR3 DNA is TGTGCCAGCAGCCAAGTTGGGGAATGGAGGCACACAGATACGCAGTATTTT.

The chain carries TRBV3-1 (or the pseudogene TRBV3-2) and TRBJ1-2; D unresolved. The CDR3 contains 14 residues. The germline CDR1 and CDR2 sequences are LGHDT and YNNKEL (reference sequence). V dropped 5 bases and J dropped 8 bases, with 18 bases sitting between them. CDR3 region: CASSFIKTRSGYTF. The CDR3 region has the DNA TGTGCCAGCAGCTTCATCAAGACACGGTCGGGCTACACCTTC.

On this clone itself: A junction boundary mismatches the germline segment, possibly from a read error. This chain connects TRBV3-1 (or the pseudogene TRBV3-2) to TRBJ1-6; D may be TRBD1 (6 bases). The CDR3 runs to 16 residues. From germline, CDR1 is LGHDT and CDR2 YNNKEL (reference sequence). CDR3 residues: CASRQTGLSHNSPLHF. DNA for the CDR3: TGTGCCAGCAGGCAAACAGGGCTCTCCCATAATTCACCCCTCCACTTT.

CDR3 amino acids: CASSGERDPETQYF. Here the CDR3 DNA reads TGTGCCAGCAGTGGAGAGCGGGACCCAGAGACCCAGTACTTC. V usage is TRBV2 and J usage is TRBJ2-5, with 7 positions matching TRBD2. With 4 bases clipped from V and 4 bases from J, the junction kept 6 bases outside the gene matches. Germline V gene lookup returns CDR1 SNHLY and CDR2 FYNNEI. The CDR3 is 14 residues long.

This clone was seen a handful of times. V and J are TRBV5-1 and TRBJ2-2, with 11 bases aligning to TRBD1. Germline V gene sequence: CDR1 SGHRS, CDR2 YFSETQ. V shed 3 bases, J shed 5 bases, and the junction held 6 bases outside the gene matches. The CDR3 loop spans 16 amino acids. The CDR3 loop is CASSSDGTGGTGELFF. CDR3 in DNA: TGCGCCAGCAGCTCGGACGGGACAGGGGGTACCGGGGAGCTGTTTTTT.

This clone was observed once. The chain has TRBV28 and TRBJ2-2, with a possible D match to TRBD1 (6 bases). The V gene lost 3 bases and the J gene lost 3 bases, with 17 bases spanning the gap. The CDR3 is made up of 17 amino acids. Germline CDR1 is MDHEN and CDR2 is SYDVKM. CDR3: CASSFIGADRDTGELFF. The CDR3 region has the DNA TGTGCCAGCAGTTTTATCGGGGCGGACAGAGACACCGGGGAGCTGTTTTTT.

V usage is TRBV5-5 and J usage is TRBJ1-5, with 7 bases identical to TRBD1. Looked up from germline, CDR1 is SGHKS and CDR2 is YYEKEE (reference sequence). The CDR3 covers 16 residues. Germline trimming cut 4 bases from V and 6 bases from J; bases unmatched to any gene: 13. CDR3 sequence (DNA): TGTGCCAGCAGCCCCACGACAGGGTCTGCCATTCAGCCCCAGCATTTT. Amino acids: CASSPTTGSAIQPQHF.

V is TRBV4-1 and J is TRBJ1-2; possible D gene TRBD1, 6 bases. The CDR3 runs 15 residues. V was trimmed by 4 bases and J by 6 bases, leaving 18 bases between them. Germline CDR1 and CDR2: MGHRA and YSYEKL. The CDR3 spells CASSPWAGVYDGYTF. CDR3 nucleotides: TGCGCCAGCAGCCCGTGGGCAGGGGTGTATGATGGCTACACCTTC.

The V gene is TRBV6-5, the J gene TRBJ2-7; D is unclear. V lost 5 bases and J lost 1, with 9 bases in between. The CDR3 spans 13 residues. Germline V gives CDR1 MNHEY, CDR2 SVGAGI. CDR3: CASSRTSSYEQYF. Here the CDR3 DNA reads TGTGCCAGCAGTCGCACAAGTTCCTACGAGCAGTACTTC.

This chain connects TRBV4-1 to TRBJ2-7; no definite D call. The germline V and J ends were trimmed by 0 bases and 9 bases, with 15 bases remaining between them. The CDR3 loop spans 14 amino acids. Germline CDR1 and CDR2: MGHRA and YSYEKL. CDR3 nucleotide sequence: TGCGCCAGCAGCCAAGATCGAAGCGTCTTAGTGCAGTACTTC. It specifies CASSQDRSVLVQYF.

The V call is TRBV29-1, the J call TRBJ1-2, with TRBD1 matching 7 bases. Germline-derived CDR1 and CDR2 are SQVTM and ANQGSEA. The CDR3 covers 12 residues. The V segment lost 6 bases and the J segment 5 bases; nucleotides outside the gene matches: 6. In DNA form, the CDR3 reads TGCAGCGTCCAGGGACAGACTTATGGCTACACCTTC. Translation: CSVQGQTYGYTF.

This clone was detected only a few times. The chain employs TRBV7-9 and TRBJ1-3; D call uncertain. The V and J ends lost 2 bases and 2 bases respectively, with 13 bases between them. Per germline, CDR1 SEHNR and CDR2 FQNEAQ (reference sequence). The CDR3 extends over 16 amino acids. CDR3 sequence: CASSLRGTMAGNTIYF. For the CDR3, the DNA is TGTGCCAGCAGCTTAAGAGGCACCATGGCTGGAAACACCATATATTTT. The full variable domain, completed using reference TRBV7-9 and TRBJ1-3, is DTGVSQNPRHKITKRGQNVTFRCDPISEHNRLYWYRQTLGQGPEFLTYFQNEAQLEKSRLLSDRFSAERPKGSFSTLEIQRTEQGDSAMYLCASSLRGTMAGNTIYFGEGSWLTVV.

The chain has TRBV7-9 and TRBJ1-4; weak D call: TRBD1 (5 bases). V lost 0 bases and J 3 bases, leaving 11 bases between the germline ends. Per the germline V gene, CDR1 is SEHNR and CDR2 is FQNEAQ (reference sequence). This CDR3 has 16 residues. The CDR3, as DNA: TGTGCCAGCAGCTTAGCAGGGGCTAGGTCTAATGAAAAACTGTTTTTT. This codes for CASSLAGARSNEKLFF.

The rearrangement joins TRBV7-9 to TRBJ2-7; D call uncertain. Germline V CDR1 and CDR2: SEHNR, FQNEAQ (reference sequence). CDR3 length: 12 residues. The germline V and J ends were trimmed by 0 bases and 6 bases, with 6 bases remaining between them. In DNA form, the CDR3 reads TGTGCCAGCAGCTTAGCGCCCAGCGAGCAGTACTTC. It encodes CASSLAPSEQYF.

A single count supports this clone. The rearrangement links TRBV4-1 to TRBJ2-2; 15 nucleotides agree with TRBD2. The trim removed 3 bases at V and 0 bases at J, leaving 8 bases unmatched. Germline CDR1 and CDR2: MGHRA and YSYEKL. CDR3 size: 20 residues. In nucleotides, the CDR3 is TGCGCCAGCAGCCACCACGGTGGACTAGCGGGGGGGCCGAACACCGGGGAGCTGTTTTTT. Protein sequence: CASSHHGGLAGGPNTGELFF.

CDR3 in amino acids: CASSYRQGREAKNIQYF. In DNA, the CDR3 is TGTGCCAGCAGCTACAGACAGGGAAGGGAGGCCAAAAACATTCAGTACTTC. This chain connects TRBV5-6 to TRBJ2-4, with TRBD1 identical over 7 bases. V dropped 3 bases and J dropped 1; count of bases not matched to a gene: 10. Per germline, CDR1 SGHDT and CDR2 YYEEEE. The CDR3 loop spans 17 amino acids.

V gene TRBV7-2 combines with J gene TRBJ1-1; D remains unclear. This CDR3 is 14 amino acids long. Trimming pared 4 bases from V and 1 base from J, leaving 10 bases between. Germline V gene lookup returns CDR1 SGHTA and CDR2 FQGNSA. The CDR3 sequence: CASSSPTPNTEAFF. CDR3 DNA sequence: TGTGCCAGCAGCTCCCCGACACCGAACACTGAAGCTTTCTTT.